The next 22 T cell receptor beta chains were all read from a single sample in a study of cytomegalovirus exposure and HLA in healthy donors. Primers included in the PCR were 60 Vbeta and 13 Jbeta primers. Sequencing used immunoSEQ multiplex PCR; TCRdb keeps in-frame clones, though not all of them. The table lists under 250,000 clones, more than 60% of them singletons. What was sequenced was PBMCs. The receptors shown here come from a man in his fifties in good health and CMV-seronegative.

This chain links TRBV27 with TRBJ2-3, with 11 bases identical to TRBD2. V dropped 2 bases and J dropped 1; count of bases not matched to a gene: 2. The CDR3 runs 16 residues. Germline values: CDR1 MNHEY, CDR2 SMNVEV (reference sequence). The CDR3 DNA is TGTGCCAGCAGTTTAGGGACTAGCGGCCGCACAGATACGCAGTATTTT. Protein product: CASSLGTSGRTDTQYF.

This clone was recorded only once. This chain uses TRBV28 with TRBJ2-7, with D uncertain. The CDR3 consists of 12 residues. CDR1 is MDHEN and CDR2 is SYDVKM in the germline V gene. Trimming stripped 3 bases from V and 6 bases from J, with 9 bases between. CDR3 protein: CASSLRLGEQYF. The CDR3 DNA reads TGTGCCAGCAGTTTGAGGTTAGGCGAGCAGTACTTC.

The J gene is TRBJ2-2, the V gene TRBV27; D is possibly TRBD1 (6 bases). This CDR3 comprises 15 residues. V was clipped by 5 bases and J by 3 bases, with 13 bases between them. Germline values: CDR1 MNHEY, CDR2 SMNVEV (reference sequence). As DNA, the CDR3 is TGTGCCAGCAGTCCTAGACAGGATTACACCGGGGAGCTGTTTTTT. This gives the protein CASSPRQDYTGELFF.

This chain links TRBV11-2 with TRBJ2-2, with 10 bases lining up with TRBD2. This CDR3 spans 18 amino acids. Trimming removed 6 bases from V and 0 bases from J; junction bases left unmatched: 10. Germline V gives CDR1 SGHAT, CDR2 FQNNGV. CDR3 sequence (DNA): TGTGCCAGCAGTCACAGACTAGCGGGCTCCACGAACACCGGGGAGCTGTTTTTT. Translation: CASSHRLAGSTNTGELFF.

This chain joins TRBV12-5 and TRBJ2-1; 11 bases align to TRBD2. CDR3 size: 16 residues. Germline CDR1 is LGHNT and CDR2 is FRNRAP. J gave up 6 bases and V 6 bases, and 10 bases lay outside the gene matches. The CDR3 protein is CASGNIGTSGSNEQFF. For the CDR3, the DNA is TGTGCTAGTGGCAACATAGGGACTAGCGGATCCAATGAGCAGTTCTTC.

The chain recombines TRBV27 with TRBJ1-3; the match to TRBD1 covers 9 bases. With 4 bases clipped from V and 7 bases from J, the junction kept 2 bases outside the gene matches. CDR1 and CDR2 (germline): MNHEY, SMNVEV (reference sequence). The CDR3 is 13 amino acids. CDR3: CASSSGQGNTIYF. In nucleotides, the CDR3 is TGTGCCAGCAGTTCCGGACAGGGGAACACCATATATTTT.

The table lists this clone with a few counts. The V and J genes are TRBV25-1 and TRBJ1-4; 9 bases map to TRBD1. V lost 5 bases, J lost 10 bases, and 5 bases stayed unmatched. CDR3 length: 13 residues. Germline V gives CDR1 MGHDK, CDR2 SYGVNS. The chain's CDR3 is CASSWGQGGKLFF. CDR3 nucleotides: TGTGCCAGCAGTTGGGGACAGGGAGGAAAACTGTTTTTT.

J is TRBJ2-3 and V is TRBV10-1; 12 bases fit TRBD2. The CDR3 covers 18 residues. CDR1 WNHNN and CDR2 SYGVQD come from the germline V gene (reference sequence). The junction had 8 bases not matched to a gene; V was cut back by 4 bases and J by 0 bases. The CDR3 coding sequence is TGCGCCAGCAGTGCTGAACTTGGACTAGCGGGGAGCACAGATACGCAGTATTTT. This sequence encodes CASSAELGLAGSTDTQYF.

Only a few counts were recorded for this clone. V usage is TRBV27 and J usage is TRBJ1-6, with TRBD1 as a possible D gene (5 bases). The CDR3 covers 16 residues. Germline loops: CDR1 MNHEY, CDR2 SMNVEV (reference sequence). The germline V and J ends were trimmed by 3 bases and 5 bases, with 14 bases remaining between them. The CDR3, as DNA: TGTGCCAGCAGTTTGACAGCGACTCTAAATAATTCACCCCTCCACTTT. Translating gives CASSLTATLNNSPLHF.

The V gene is TRBV5-4, the J gene TRBJ2-3; 10 bases agree with TRBD2. CDR3 length: 19 residues. V shed 0 bases and J 5 bases; nucleotides not matched to a gene: 15. Germline V gives CDR1 SGHNT, CDR2 YYREEE (reference sequence). CDR3 sequence (DNA): TGTGCCAGCAGCTTGGGTAGCGGGAGGACTCGTCGGGGGGTAGATACGCAGTATTTT. Its translation is CASSLGSGRTRRGVDTQYF.

The chain has TRBV5-1 and TRBJ1-1; D gene unclear. This CDR3 has 13 residues. V was clipped by 4 bases and J by 5 bases, with 12 bases between them. Looked up from germline, CDR1 is SGHRS and CDR2 is YFSETQ. Written as DNA, the CDR3 is TGCGCCAGCAGCCGGGATTTCAGAACTGAAGCTTTCTTT. Amino acid sequence: CASSRDFRTEAFF.

This chain joins TRBV7-9 and TRBJ2-1, with D possibly being TRBD2 (7 bases). The germline gives CDR1 SEHNR, CDR2 FQNEAQ (reference sequence). V lost 8 bases and J lost 9, with 23 bases in between. This CDR3 comprises 15 residues. For the CDR3, the DNA is TGTGCCAGCGTCTGGGGGGGCACTACTAGGGCTGAGCAGTTCTTC. This gives the protein CASVWGGTTRAEQFF.

The V call is TRBV28, the J call TRBJ1-1; D is undetermined. Germline assignment: CDR1 MDHEN and CDR2 SYDVKM. The CDR3 extends over 12 amino acids. Deletions cut 3 bases from V and 2 bases from J, with 4 bases between. As DNA, the CDR3 is TGTGCCAGCAGTTTCGTTAACACTGAAGCTTTCTTT. This translates into CASSFVNTEAFF. The variable domain in full, completed from reference TRBV28 and TRBJ1-1, reads DVKVTQSSRYLVKRTGEKVFLECVQDMDHENMFWYRQDPGLGLRLIYFSYDVKMKEKGDIPEGYSVSREKKERFSLILESASTNQTSMYLCASSFVNTEAFFGQGTRLTVV.

The CDR3 reads CASSTGTGWTHQPQHF. CDR3 bases: TGTGCCAGCAGTACGGGGACAGGGTGGACCCATCAGCCCCAGCATTTT. The chain combines TRBV27 with TRBJ1-5; 9 positions match TRBD1. The J segment lost 5 bases and the V segment lost 5 bases, leaving 10 bases of the junction unmatched. Germline CDR1 is MNHEY and CDR2 is SMNVEV (reference sequence). The CDR3 is 16 amino acids.

The chain couples TRBV11-2 to TRBJ2-3; D is undetermined. The CDR3 consists of 13 residues. V shed 0 bases and J shed 4 bases, with 5 bases lying between them. The V gene's germline CDR1 is SGHAT and CDR2 FQNNGV. The CDR3 loop is CASSLDSADTQYF. As DNA, the CDR3 is TGTGCCAGCAGCTTAGATTCGGCAGATACGCAGTATTTT.

The rearrangement uses TRBV2 and TRBJ1-6; no clear D gene. The CDR3 covers 14 residues. The V end lost 7 bases, the J end lost 0 bases, and 7 bases lay between the germline ends. The germline gives CDR1 SNHLY, CDR2 FYNNEI. The CDR3 sequence: CASIGSSYNSPLHF. CDR3 nucleotide sequence: TGTGCCAGCATCGGGAGCTCCTATAATTCACCCCTCCACTTT.

The gene calls are TRBV28 and TRBJ2-7; possible D gene TRBD2, 5 bases. Germline-derived CDR1 and CDR2 are MDHEN and SYDVKM. Trimming removed 0 bases from V and 6 bases from J, with 9 bases in between. CDR3 size: 13 residues. CDR3 in amino acids: CASSLWGESEQYF. In DNA, the CDR3 is TGTGCCAGCAGTTTATGGGGAGAGAGCGAGCAGTACTTC.

The chain is built from TRBV6-1 and TRBJ2-5; 12 positions agree with TRBD2. CDR1 is MNHNS, CDR2 SASEGT, per germline. Trimming took 6 bases from V and 5 from J; bases not matched to a gene: 4. The length of the CDR3 is 14 residues. The CDR3 bases are TGTGCCAGCAGGACTAGCGGGAGTGGTGAGACCCAGTACTTC. The encoded protein is CASRTSGSGETQYF.

The rearrangement joins TRBV7-2 to TRBJ2-3; TRBD2 matches at 11 bases. The CDR3 covers 18 residues. Germline CDR1 is SGHTA and CDR2 is FQGNSA. V gave up 5 bases and J gave up 1 base; unmatched junction bases: 11. The CDR3 DNA follows: TGTGCCAGCAGCCTTACTAGCGGGGGAGGGGGGGGCACAGATACGCAGTATTTT. Translated: CASSLTSGGGGGTDTQYF. Supplemented by reference TRBV7-2 and TRBJ2-3, the full variable domain reads GAGVSQSPSNKVTEKGKDVELRCDPISGHTALYWYRQSLGQGLEFLIYFQGNSAPDKSGLPSDRFSAERTGGSVSTLTIQRTQQEDSAVYLCASSLTSGGGGGTDTQYFGPGTRLTVL.

This rearrangement joins TRBV27 to TRBJ2-7; 9 bases line up with TRBD1. This CDR3 is built from 14 residues. The germline gives CDR1 MNHEY, CDR2 SMNVEV (reference sequence). With 3 bases clipped from V and 3 bases from J, the junction kept 3 bases outside the gene matches. The DNA of the CDR3 is TGTGCCAGCAGTTTTTCGACAGGGGGCTACGAGCAGTACTTC. Encoded protein: CASSFSTGGYEQYF.

V is TRBV6-5 and J is TRBJ2-1; TRBD2 matches at 13 bases. The V gene's germline CDR1 is MNHEY and CDR2 SVGAGI. V shed 2 bases and J 9 bases; nucleotides not matched to a gene: 4. This CDR3 has 15 amino acids. This CDR3 reads CASSYGLAGVVEQFF. Written as DNA, the CDR3 is TGTGCCAGCAGTTACGGACTAGCGGGAGTGGTTGAGCAGTTCTTC.

V usage is TRBV27 and J usage is TRBJ1-3; D remains ambiguous. CDR1 and CDR2 (germline): MNHEY, SMNVEV (reference sequence). The CDR3 totals 15 residues. Trimming took off 0 bases at V and 0 bases at J, with 6 bases between the two ends. CDR3 protein: CASSLSAGSGNTIYF. The CDR3 bases are TGTGCCAGCAGTTTATCGGCAGGCTCTGGAAACACCATATATTTT.